This entry describes one T cell receptor (beta chain). Its cognate antigen is unknown. This specimen comes from a study of T cell repertoires in cytomegalovirus infection. Study-level results: CMV-specific TCR beta clonotypes restricted by HLA-C were the ones dominating the ex vivo response.

This CDR3 has 15 residues. V lost 1 base to trimming and J lost 1 base, with 11 bases between them. CDR1 and CDR2 (germline): LGHNA, YNFKEQ. TCRdb used MiXCR to reprocess the reads, holding one entry per CDR3 protein. The sample has roughly 230,000 distinct CDR3 sequences; over 20% are singletons. The V gene is TRBV4-2, the J gene TRBJ2-7; D might be TRBD2 (6 bases). The sequence was obtained from a human donor in good health (CMV status not recorded). Some clones in this sample may be carry-over from other donors' samples. The sequenced material came from CD8+ T cells from PBMCs. The CDR3 protein is CASSQVTGSSYEQYF. CDR3 nucleotides: TGTGCCAGCAGCCAAGTTACCGGGAGTTCCTACGAGCAGTACTTC.